The 11 T cell receptor beta chains reported below all come from one sample, sequenced in a study of OX40 agonist ivuxolimab in advanced cancers. Profiling relied on immunoSEQ multiplex PCR, and the TCRdb table lists in-frame clones only, not all of them. The sample holds some 81,000 clones, around 85% seen once. Source: CD4+ or CD8+ T cells sorted from blood, taken in a trial of the OX40 agonist ivuxolimab. All receptors derive from an adult with an advanced solid tumor such as melanoma, head and neck, liver or kidney cancer.

The chain uses TRBV2 and TRBJ2-3; TRBD1 matches at 9 bases. The germline V gene encodes CDR1 SNHLY and CDR2 FYNNEI. The CDR3 is 15 amino acids. V shed 6 bases, J shed 7 bases, and the junction held 11 bases outside the gene matches. The DNA of the CDR3 is TGTGCCAGCAGCGCCATACAGGGGGCCAGGAATACGCAGTATTTT. Amino acids: CASSAIQGARNTQYF.

The chain joins TRBV11-2 to TRBJ2-3; 7 bases are a match to TRBD1. The J segment lost 2 bases and the V segment lost 7 bases, leaving 12 bases of the junction unmatched. This CDR3 is 16 amino acids long. Germline V gives CDR1 SGHAT, CDR2 FQNNGV. This CDR3 is CASTIGRDSYTDTQYF. The CDR3 region has the DNA TGTGCCAGCACCATAGGCCGGGACAGTTACACAGATACGCAGTATTTT.

The rearrangement joins TRBV7-2 to TRBJ1-6, with 8 bases matching TRBD1. CDR1 is SGHTA and CDR2 is FQGNSA in the germline V gene. V lost 1 base, J lost 10 bases, and 6 bases stayed unmatched. This CDR3 is built from 15 residues. CDR3 in DNA: TGTGCCAGCAGCTTAGTCCAGGGGGCAGGCTCACCCCTCCACTTT. This gives the protein CASSLVQGAGSPLHF.

The chain is built from TRBV5-4 and TRBJ2-7; TRBD1 agrees at 9 bases. The CDR3 covers 13 residues. The germline V gene has CDR1 SGHNT and CDR2 YYREEE (reference sequence). Germline trimming cut 2 bases from V and 6 bases from J; bases unmatched to any gene: 3. CDR3 residues: CASSFGDRAEQYF. CDR3 nucleotides: TGTGCCAGCAGCTTCGGGGACAGGGCCGAGCAGTACTTC.

The V and J genes are TRBV30 and TRBJ2-5; TRBD1 agrees at 7 bases. The CDR3 spans 14 residues. V was pared by 4 bases and J by 1 base, with 6 bases of the junction left unmatched. Germline V gives CDR1 GTSNPN, CDR2 SVGIG (reference sequence). This chain's CDR3 is CAWKRGPPQETQYF. For the CDR3, the DNA is TGTGCCTGGAAGAGGGGGCCACCCCAAGAGACCCAGTACTTC.

This chain links TRBV5-1 with TRBJ1-1; no clear D. Germline V gives CDR1 SGHRS, CDR2 YFSETQ. Trimming took off 0 bases at V and 0 bases at J, with 6 bases between the two ends. The CDR3 has 14 residues. The CDR3 sequence: CASSLVNLNTEAFF. The CDR3 nucleotides are TGCGCCAGCAGCTTGGTTAACCTGAACACTGAAGCTTTCTTT. Drawing the rest from reference TRBV5-1 and TRBJ1-1, the complete variable domain is KAGVTQTPRYLIKTRGQQVTLSCSPISGHRSVSWYQQTPGQGLQFLFEYFSETQRNKGNFPGRFSGRQFSNSRSEMNVSTLELGDSALYLCASSLVNLNTEAFFGQGTRLTVV.

The CDR3 loop reads CSAQRGTAYGYTF. CDR3 DNA sequence: TGCAGCGCCCAGAGGGGGACGGCCTATGGCTACACCTTC. The chain recombines TRBV29-1 with TRBJ1-2, with a weak D call TRBD1 (6 bases). Germline V gives CDR1 SQVTM, CDR2 ANQGSEA. The V end was cut by 7 bases, the J end by 4 bases, with 16 bases between. The length of the CDR3 is 13 residues.

J is TRBJ1-1 and V is TRBV7-2, with D unresolved. With 1 base removed from V and 2 bases from J, the gap between germline ends came to 8 bases. The germline gives CDR1 SGHTA, CDR2 FQGNSA. The CDR3 length is 14 residues. CDR3 coding DNA: TGTGCCAGCAGCTTAGTCGGTGGCAACACTGAAGCTTTCTTT. Translating gives CASSLVGGNTEAFF.

This clone has more than one count but fewer than ten. V and J are TRBV11-2 and TRBJ1-3; a possible D gene is TRBD1 (5 bases). The CDR3 extends over 15 amino acids. V dropped 1 base and J dropped 3 bases, with 10 bases sitting between them. Germline CDR1 is SGHAT and CDR2 is FQNNGV. The CDR3 loop reads CASSLVSGGGNTIYF. As DNA, the CDR3 is TGTGCCAGCAGCTTAGTATCTGGGGGTGGAAACACCATATATTTT.

The gene calls are TRBV28 and TRBJ2-3, with TRBD2 matching over 7 bases. The length of the CDR3 is 16 residues. Germline assignment: CDR1 MDHEN and CDR2 SYDVKM. The J segment lost 0 bases and the V segment lost 7 bases, leaving 10 bases of the junction unmatched. The CDR3: CASMEPGGGSTDTQYF. The CDR3 bases are TGTGCCAGCATGGAACCTGGCGGGGGAAGCACAGATACGCAGTATTTT.

The CDR3 is CASSLFGPGQGVGTEAFF. The CDR3, as DNA: TGTGCCAGCAGTTTATTTGGACCGGGACAGGGGGTTGGCACTGAAGCTTTCTTT. The rearrangement joins TRBV28 to TRBJ1-1; 11 bases agree with TRBD1. CDR1 and CDR2 (germline): MDHEN, SYDVKM. This CDR3 is built from 18 residues. V lost 1 base and J lost 4; bases outside the gene matches: 11.